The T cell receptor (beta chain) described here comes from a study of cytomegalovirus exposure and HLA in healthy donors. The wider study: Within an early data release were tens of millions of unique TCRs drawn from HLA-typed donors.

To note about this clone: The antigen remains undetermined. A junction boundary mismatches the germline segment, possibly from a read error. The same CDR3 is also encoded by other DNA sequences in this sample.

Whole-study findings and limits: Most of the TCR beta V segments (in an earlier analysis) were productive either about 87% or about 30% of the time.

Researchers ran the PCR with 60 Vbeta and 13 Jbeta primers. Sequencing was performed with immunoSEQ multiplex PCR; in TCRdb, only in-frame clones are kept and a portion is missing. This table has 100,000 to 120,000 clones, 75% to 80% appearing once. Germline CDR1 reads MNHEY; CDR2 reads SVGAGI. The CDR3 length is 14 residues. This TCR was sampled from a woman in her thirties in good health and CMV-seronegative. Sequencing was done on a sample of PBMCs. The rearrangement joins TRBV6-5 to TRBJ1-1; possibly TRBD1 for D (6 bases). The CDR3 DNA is TGTGCCAGCAGCAGGGGTTACGGCAACACTGAAGCTTTCTTC. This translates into CASSRGYGNTEAFF.